Listed below are T cell receptor beta chains from one sample, sequenced in a study of shared clonotypes between healthy human individuals. The method was immunoSEQ multiplex PCR; TCRdb's version includes in-frame clones alone and lacks a portion of them. The profile covers a few million clones, with approximately 96% appearing a single time and around 0.13% taken by the ten largest. Sequencing was carried out using naive CD4+ T cells sorted from blood. The receptors were gathered from a man aged 18 to 29 in good health. Each CDR3 is given with its conserved first and last residue. The D gene is left open where the match is weak. Not every row has a clone size; where given, it reads once, few, many or a size class.

D gene	V gene	clone size	J gene	CDR3 protein	CDR3 DNA
.	TRBV7-2	.	TRBJ2-7	CASSRPSSDEQYF	TGTGCCAGCAGCAGGCCCTCCAGCGACGAGCAGTACTTC
.	TRBV10-3	.	TRBJ1-2	CAISESQGAYGYTF	TGTGCCATCAGTGAGTCCCAGGGTGCCTATGGCTACACCTTC
.	TRBV28	few	TRBJ1-4	CASSLIRGLGNEKLFF	TGTGCCAGCAGTTTAATTAGGGGACTGGGTAATGAAAAACTGTTTTTT
.	TRBV6-5	.	TRBJ1-4	CASSRDRGKLFF	TGTGCCAGCAGCCGGGACCGCGGCAAACTGTTTTTT
.	TRBV5-1	.	TRBJ2-3	CASSLGSSRTDTQYF	TGCGCCAGCAGCTTGGGGTCTAGCCGTACAGATACGCAGTATTTT
.	TRBV28	.	TRBJ1-6	CASISHSYNSPLHF	TGTGCCAGCATCAGCCACTCCTATAATTCACCCCTCCACTTT
TRBD1	TRBV7-7	.	TRBJ2-2	CASSPDRGGTGELFF	TGTGCTAGCAGCCCCGACAGGGGGGGAACCGGGGAGCTGTTTTTT
TRBD1	TRBV6-1	.	TRBJ1-2	CASGRQGRGYTF	TGTGCCAGCGGGAGACAGGGGCGAGGCTACACCTTC
.	TRBV11-3	.	TRBJ2-1	CASSLGGPYNEQFF	TGTGCCAGCAGCTTAGGGGGCCCATACAATGAGCAGTTCTTC
.	TRBV10-3	.	TRBJ1-1	CAISESRGYTEAFF	TGTGCCATCAGTGAGTCTCGGGGGTACACTGAAGCTTTCTTT
.	TRBV7-3	.	TRBJ2-6	CASSPSPPGFGANVLTF	TGTGCCAGCAGCCCCTCACCCCCTGGATTTGGGGCCAACGTCCTGACTTTC
.	TRBV6-1	.	TRBJ1-2	CASRDRRLNYGYTF	TGTGCCAGCAGAGACAGAAGGTTGAACTATGGCTACACCTTC
.	TRBV30	once	TRBJ1-2	CAGGYYGGYTF	TGTGCCGGGGGATATTATGGTGGCTACACCTTC
TRBD1	TRBV25-1	.	TRBJ2-7	CASSESGSDRKYF	TGTGCCAGCAGTGAATCGGGGTCGGACAGGAAGTACTTC
TRBD2	TRBV6-1	.	TRBJ2-1	CASSEYPLASGFYNEQFF	TGTGCCAGCAGTGAATACCCCCTGGCTAGCGGGTTCTACAATGAGCAGTTCTTC
.	TRBV29-1	.	TRBJ2-3	CSVELRGITDTQYF	TGCAGCGTTGAGTTACGGGGGATCACAGATACGCAGTATTTT
TRBD2	TRBV4-3	once	TRBJ2-1	CASSQEAGGYNEQFF	TGCGCCAGCAGCCAAGAGGCGGGAGGGTACAATGAGCAGTTCTTC
TRBD1	TRBV2	.	TRBJ1-5	CASSWDRGNQPQHF	TGTGCCAGCAGTTGGGACAGGGGCAATCAGCCCCAGCATTTT
.	TRBV28	.	TRBJ1-1	CASSLSGRTLSRPPAFF	TGTGCCAGCAGTTTATCGGGGCGGACACTGTCTCGGCCGCCAGCTTTCTTT
.	TRBV9	.	TRBJ2-7	CASSVGGTPTYEQYF	TGTGCCAGCAGCGTAGGAGGGACACCCACCTACGAGCAGTACTTC
TRBD1	TRBV6-4	once	TRBJ2-5	CASSASGTGISETQYF	TGTGCCAGCAGTGCGTCCGGGACAGGGATTTCAGAGACCCAGTACTTC
.	TRBV28	.	TRBJ1-6	CASRSTGQITNSPLHF	TGTGCCAGCAGGTCCACAGGGCAGATTACGAATTCACCCCTCCACTTT
.	TRBV7-8	.	TRBJ2-7	CASSPPGTYEQYF	TGTGCCAGCAGCCCCCCCGGGACCTACGAGCAGTACTTC
.	TRBV29-1	.	TRBJ1-1	CSVAGVGFTEAFF	TGCAGCGTTGCAGGAGTGGGATTCACTGAAGCTTTCTTT
TRBD1	TRBV4-3	.	TRBJ1-6	CASSQGTGWSPLHF	TGCGCCAGCAGCCAAGGGACAGGGTGGTCACCCCTCCACTTT
.	TRBV10-2	.	TRBJ2-1	CASSESSSGEQFF	TGCGCCAGCAGTGAGTCGAGTTCGGGTGAGCAGTTCTTC
TRBD1	TRBV25-1	.	TRBJ2-7	CASSWTGGSYEQYF	TGTGCCAGCAGTTGGACAGGGGGCTCCTACGAGCAGTACTTC
.	TRBV10-3	.	TRBJ2-5	CAIRRLAQETQYF	TGTGCCATCAGGAGACTGGCCCAAGAGACCCAGTACTTC
.	TRBV7-6	.	TRBJ2-1	CASSGGGPGYNEQFF	TGTGCCAGCAGCGGCGGTGGGCCGGGGTACAATGAGCAGTTCTTC
.	TRBV12-2	.	TRBJ2-7	CASRLSREQYF	TGTGCAAGTCGCTTAAGTCGCGAGCAGTACTTC
.	TRBV27	once	TRBJ1-1	CASRDHANTEAFF	TGTGCCAGCAGGGACCATGCGAACACTGAAGCTTTCTTT
TRBD1	TRBV5-1	few	TRBJ1-1	CASSSGQPNTEAFF	TGCGCCAGCAGCTCGGGACAGCCGAACACTGAAGCTTTCTTT
TRBD1	TRBV7-9	.	TRBJ1-5	CASSLEQGNSNQPQHF	TGTGCCAGCAGCTTAGAACAGGGGAATAGCAATCAGCCCCAGCATTTT
TRBD1	TRBV7-8	.	TRBJ1-5	CASSSPGQGAINQPQHF	TGTGCCAGCAGCTCCCCGGGACAGGGGGCGATAAATCAGCCCCAGCATTTT
.	TRBV14	.	TRBJ1-1	CASSQNRGGASEAFF	TGTGCCAGCAGCCAAAATAGGGGGGGCGCCTCTGAAGCTTTCTTT
TRBD1	TRBV27	.	TRBJ1-1	CASSSQGAVTEAFF	TGTGCCAGCAGTTCACAGGGGGCTGTAACTGAAGCTTTCTTT
.	TRBV4-2	.	TRBJ2-7	CASSLQGTEQYF	TGTGCCAGCAGCCTACAGGGTACCGAGCAGTACTTC
.	TRBV6-1	.	TRBJ2-2	CASSWSGPNTGELFF	TGTGCCAGCAGTTGGTCCGGGCCTAACACCGGGGAGCTGTTTTTT
TRBD1	TRBV29-1	.	TRBJ1-1	CSVTTGGDTEAFF	TGCAGCGTGACGACAGGGGGGGACACTGAAGCTTTCTTT
TRBD1	TRBV10-3	.	TRBJ1-1	CAISHQGEGTEAFF	TGTGCCATCAGTCATCAGGGGGAAGGGACTGAAGCTTTCTTT
TRBD1	TRBV10-2	.	TRBJ1-4	CASGDRFGEKLFF	TGCGCCAGCGGGGACAGGTTTGGAGAAAAACTGTTTTTT
.	TRBV5-1	.	TRBJ2-1	CASRRGLPYNEQFF	TGCGCCAGCAGGAGGGGCCTGCCCTACAATGAGCAGTTCTTC
TRBD1	TRBV5-4	.	TRBJ1-6	CASSYSSGQGSPLHF	TGTGCCAGCAGCTACTCCTCGGGACAGGGTTCACCCCTCCACTTT
.	TRBV19	.	TRBJ1-6	CASTRDYGSYNSPLHF	TGTGCCAGTACCCGGGACTACGGCTCCTATAATTCACCCCTCCACTTT
.	TRBV7-2	.	TRBJ1-2	CASSPGRYHYGYTF	TGTGCCAGCAGCCCGGGCCGGTATCACTATGGCTACACCTTC
.	TRBV13	.	TRBJ2-4	CASSSGRWRGNIQYF	TGTGCCAGCAGCTCGGGGCGGTGGCGGGGAAACATTCAGTACTTC
TRBD2	TRBV9	.	TRBJ2-1	CASSPQAGASYNEQFF	TGTGCCAGCAGCCCCCAAGCGGGAGCGTCCTACAATGAGCAGTTCTTC
.	TRBV30	once	TRBJ1-2	CASSTENLYGYTF	TGTGCCTCTTCGACAGAGAACCTCTATGGCTACACCTTC
.	TRBV30	.	TRBJ1-5	CAWSEGGGFNQPQHF	TGTGCCTGGAGTGAAGGGGGAGGATTCAATCAGCCCCAGCATTTT
.	TRBV18	.	TRBJ1-2	CASSPPGLRDGYGYTF	TGTGCCAGCTCACCTCCGGGTCTCCGCGACGGCTATGGCTACACCTTC
.	TRBV5-1	.	TRBJ2-1	CASTPDALNEQFF	TGCGCCAGCACCCCCGATGCCCTCAATGAGCAGTTCTTC
.	TRBV5-6	.	TRBJ1-3	CASSLGPRDNTIYF	TGTGCCAGCAGCTTGGGACCCCGAGACAACACCATATATTTT
TRBD1	TRBV5-4	.	TRBJ2-2	CASSLGTGEAGELFF	TGTGCCAGCAGCTTGGGGACAGGGGAAGCCGGGGAGCTGTTTTTT
TRBD2	TRBV7-6	.	TRBJ2-2	CASGGTSAGLGELFF	TGTGCCAGCGGAGGGACTAGCGCTGGATTGGGGGAGCTGTTTTTT
TRBD1	TRBV7-9	.	TRBJ2-3	CASSPNPGGSTDTQYF	TGTGCCAGCAGCCCAAACCCAGGGGGATCCACAGATACGCAGTATTTT
.	TRBV7-9	.	TRBJ1-2	CASSQSQRKVYGYTF	TGTGCCAGCAGCCAGTCCCAGAGGAAAGTCTATGGCTACACCTTC
.	TRBV30	.	TRBJ2-7	CAWSAGTLGHEQYF	TGTGCCTGGAGTGCCGGGACCCTAGGCCACGAGCAGTACTTC
TRBD1	TRBV6-5	.	TRBJ2-1	CASRRTGQQFF	TGTGCCAGCAGAAGGACAGGACAGCAGTTCTTC
.	TRBV5-1	.	TRBJ2-5	CASTSVGGATAWETQYF	TGCGCCAGCACCTCCGTGGGGGGGGCCACCGCTTGGGAGACCCAGTACTTC
.	TRBV7-9	.	TRBJ1-1	CASSSGDREPDTEAFF	TGTGCCAGCAGCTCAGGCGACCGTGAGCCCGACACTGAAGCTTTCTTT